A single sample is the source of the 26 T cell receptor beta chains below, sequenced in a study of T cells after yellow fever vaccination. TCRdb processed the 5' RACE reads anew with MiXCR; each CDR3 protein has one entry. The sample lists 500,000 to 550,000 distinct CDR3 sequences, roughly 22% occurring once. This specimen consisted of PBMCs, obtained approximately 22 days after the first yellow fever vaccination. These receptors were collected from a man aged 18 to 29 who received the YFV17D yellow fever vaccine.

This chain links TRBV7-9 with TRBJ2-7; D gene unclear. Trimming left V 1 base short and J 7 bases short, with 8 bases between. This CDR3 is built from 12 residues. Germline CDR1 SEHNR, CDR2 FQNEAQ (reference sequence). CDR3 nucleotide sequence: TGTGCCAGCAGCTTAGGACTTTGGGAGCAGTACTTC. It is translated as CASSLGLWEQYF. Complete variable domain (other parts from reference TRBV7-9 and TRBJ2-7): DTGVSQNPRHKITKRGQNVTFRCDPISEHNRLYWYRQTLGQGPEFLTYFQNEAQLEKSRLLSDRFSAERPKGSFSTLEIQRTEQGDSAMYLCASSLGLWEQYFGPGTRLTVT.

This sequence joins TRBV5-1 and TRBJ2-2; D may be TRBD1 (5 bases). The length of the CDR3 is 15 residues. Germline V gene data show CDR1 as SGHRS and CDR2 as YFSETQ. Trimming shortened V by 2 bases and J by 5 bases, and 13 bases separated the two germline ends. For the CDR3, the DNA is TGCGCCAGCAGCTTCAGGGCCCCCGGTACCGGGGAGCTGTTTTTT. It yields the protein CASSFRAPGTGELFF.

This clonotype came up many times. The junction departs from germline at one end; a sequencing error may be responsible. The chain carries TRBV5-1 and TRBJ2-1; D is perhaps TRBD1 or TRBD2 (6 bases each). The CDR3 covers 14 residues. In germline, CDR1 is SGHRS, CDR2 YFSETQ. For the CDR3, the DNA is TGTGCCAGCAGCTTGGGGGGCCCATACAATGAGCAGTTCTTC. Protein product: CASSLGGPYNEQFF.

This clonotype turned up a few times. The genes are TRBV4-1 and TRBJ1-4; D is undetermined. The CDR3 length is 16 residues. With 1 base removed from V and 7 bases from J, the gap between germline ends came to 16 bases. Germline V gives CDR1 MGHRA, CDR2 YSYEKL. The DNA of the CDR3 is TGCGCCAGCAGCCAAGTGAGGGAGCCCGCCCGTGAAAAACTGTTTTTT. This encodes CASSQVREPAREKLFF.

The J gene is TRBJ2-1, the V gene TRBV19; TRBD2 matches 7 bases. Germline loops: CDR1 LNHDA, CDR2 SQIVND (reference sequence). The CDR3 sequence is 16 residues long. The J segment lost 7 bases and the V segment lost 7 bases, leaving 16 bases of the junction unmatched. The CDR3 DNA follows: TGTGCCAGTAAGGGAGGGGACCCTCCTCAGAAGAATGAGCAGTTCTTC. The encoded protein is CASKGGDPPQKNEQFF.

The gene calls are TRBV7-9 and TRBJ1-4, with 8 bases identical to TRBD1. Germline CDR1 and CDR2: SEHNR and FQNEAQ (reference sequence). The CDR3 has 16 amino acids. J gave up 8 bases and V 3 bases, and 11 bases lay outside the gene matches. CDR3 sequence (DNA): TGTGCCAGCAGCTTCCCTGGACAGGGATTATCAGAAAAACTGTTTTTT. This codes for CASSFPGQGLSEKLFF.

This clonotype was seen only a few times. This chain joins TRBV6-5 and TRBJ2-6; D gene ambiguous. The germline V gene has CDR1 MNHEY and CDR2 SVGAGI. The CDR3 extends over 15 amino acids. V lost 4 bases and J 0 bases, leaving 7 bases between the germline ends. CDR3 amino acids: CASSFLSSGANVLTF. CDR3 DNA: TGTGCCAGCAGTTTCCTGAGCTCTGGGGCCAACGTCCTGACTTTC.

The rearrangement uses TRBV7-8 and TRBJ2-5; 7 bases agree with TRBD2. CDR1 is SGHVS, CDR2 FQNEAQ, per germline. V gave up 5 bases and J gave up 5 bases; unmatched junction bases: 17. This CDR3 has 17 amino acids. CDR3 coding DNA: TGTGCCAGCAGCCCTCTAACAGGACTAGGGGCTGGCGAGACCCAGTACTTC. It translates to CASSPLTGLGAGETQYF.

The rearrangement uses TRBV14 and TRBJ1-5; D not certain. Germline CDR1 SGHDN, CDR2 FVKESK. Trimming took 4 bases from V and 6 from J, leaving 10 bases between them. CDR3 size: 13 residues. The CDR3 DNA reads TGTGCCAGCAGCCTCAAGCACGGTCAGCCCCAGCATTTT. Residues: CASSLKHGQPQHF.

This clonotype was observed a handful of times. This sequence joins TRBV2 and TRBJ1-2; 8 nucleotides line up with TRBD1. The CDR3 consists of 14 residues. V shed 3 bases, J shed 12 bases, and the junction held 12 bases outside the gene matches. In germline, CDR1 is SNHLY, CDR2 FYNNEI. The CDR3 loop reads CASSEATSRDRNTF. CDR3 DNA: TGTGCCAGCAGTGAGGCGACTTCCCGGGACAGGAACACCTTC.

V gene TRBV7-9 combines with J gene TRBJ1-1; D gene ambiguous. The germline CDR1 and CDR2 sequences are SEHNR and FQNEAQ (reference sequence). V was cut by 3 bases and J by 6 bases, with 8 bases left in between. This CDR3 has 12 residues. CDR3 in DNA: TGTGCCAGCAGCTTTGGACCCGCTGAAGCTTTCTTT. Its protein is CASSFGPAEAFF.

This clonotype has only a few counts. The CDR3 spells CASRERGVYNEQFF. CDR3 bases: TGTGCCAGTAGGGAGCGGGGGGTCTACAATGAGCAGTTCTTC. The chain is built from TRBV19 and TRBJ2-1; 9 bases fit TRBD2. The CDR3 length is 14 residues. In germline, CDR1 is LNHDA, CDR2 SQIVND (reference sequence). V lost 6 bases to trimming and J lost 3 bases; unmatched junction nucleotides: 3.

This clonotype was counted once. This rearrangement joins TRBV2 to TRBJ2-5; the match to TRBD2 covers 11 bases. The CDR3 covers 18 residues. From germline, CDR1 is SNHLY and CDR2 FYNNEI. The CDR3 region has the DNA TGTACCTGCAGCCTAAAGGCGACTAGCGGGGACTTCCAAGAGACCCAGTACTTC. This codes for CTCSLKATSGDFQETQYF.

This chain connects TRBV12-5 to TRBJ2-3, with D tentatively TRBD1 (6 bases). The germline V gene has CDR1 LGHNT and CDR2 FRNRAP. V lost 3 bases and J lost 0, with 7 bases in between. The CDR3 contains 14 residues. CDR3 in amino acids: CASGLQGSTDTQYF. CDR3 sequence (DNA): TGTGCTAGTGGTTTACAGGGCAGCACAGATACGCAGTATTTT.

This clonotype has a handful of counts. The chain couples TRBV20-1 to TRBJ2-7; 7 bases align to TRBD1. The germline gives CDR1 DFQATT, CDR2 SNEGSKA (reference sequence). V dropped 6 bases and J dropped 2; count of bases not matched to a gene: 7. This CDR3 has 13 residues. The CDR3 nucleotides read TGCAGTGCCTGGGGACAGAGGACCTACGAGCAGTACTTC. This encodes CSAWGQRTYEQYF.

This clonotype showed up just a few times. The V call is TRBV14, the J call TRBJ2-3; D unresolved. The germline gives CDR1 SGHDN, CDR2 FVKESK. The CDR3 contains 16 residues. V lost 2 bases, J lost 4 bases, and 16 bases lay in between. The CDR3 region is CASSQIGTPSADTQYF. The CDR3, as DNA: TGTGCCAGCAGCCAAATCGGAACCCCAAGTGCAGATACGCAGTATTTT.

This clonotype was recorded at least ten times. The CDR3 reads CASTDPAAGYTSGNQPQHF. CDR3 nucleotides: TGTGCCAGCACCGATCCCGCTGCAGGGTACACATCAGGCAATCAGCCCCAGCATTTT. The chain combines TRBV12-3 or TRBV12-4 with TRBJ1-5; the D gene is possibly TRBD1 (5 bases). V was shortened by 7 bases and J by 2 bases, with 27 bases between the two germline ends. The CDR3 has 19 amino acids.

The J gene is TRBJ2-3, the V gene TRBV29-1; TRBD2 is a possible D gene (6 bases). In germline, CDR1 is SQVTM, CDR2 ANQGSEA. The CDR3 spans 13 residues. Trimming left V 7 bases short and J 5 bases short, with 16 bases between. The CDR3: CSGGTLSGDTQYF. For the CDR3, the DNA is TGCAGCGGGGGGACTCTCTCGGGAGATACGCAGTATTTT.

This clonotype was counted only a few times. The chain recombines TRBV7-3 with TRBJ2-3; TRBD2 is a possible D gene (6 bases). V was shortened by 1 base and J by 1 base, with 15 bases between the two germline ends. This CDR3 has 17 amino acids. Germline loops: CDR1 SGHTA, CDR2 FQGTGA. The chain's CDR3 is CASSLRPPWGGTDTQYF. CDR3 DNA: TGTGCCAGCAGCTTAAGGCCACCCTGGGGGGGCACAGATACGCAGTATTTT.

The chain recombines TRBV7-6 with TRBJ2-7; D gene uncertain. There are 13 residues in the CDR3. V dropped 5 bases and J dropped 3 bases, with 11 bases sitting between them. CDR1 is SGHVS, CDR2 FNYEAQ, per germline. The CDR3 protein is CASSPGSYYEQYF. The CDR3 region has the DNA TGTGCCAGCAGCCCTGGTTCCTACTACGAGCAGTACTTC.

V and J are TRBV7-6 and TRBJ1-6; TRBD1 matches at 7 bases. Germline CDR1 is SGHVS and CDR2 is FNYEAQ. The trim removed 2 bases at V and 14 bases at J, leaving 9 bases unmatched. The CDR3 contains 14 residues. The CDR3 region has the DNA TGTGCCAGCAGCTTAAGGGACAGCCAATTTACCCTCCACTTT. Encoded protein: CASSLRDSQFTLHF.

V and J are TRBV5-1 and TRBJ2-7; 11 nucleotides agree with TRBD2. Looked up from germline, CDR1 is SGHRS and CDR2 is YFSETQ. The CDR3 covers 15 residues. Trimming at V came to 4 bases and at J to 3 bases, leaving 6 bases not matched to a gene. The CDR3 DNA follows: TGCGCCAGCAGCGAGGGACTAGCGGAAATCTACGAGCAGTACGTC. It translates to CASSEGLAEIYEQYV.

This clonotype occurred a few times. In DNA form, the CDR3 reads TGTGCCAGCAGCTTAGATCAGGGTAGCGGGGCCTACAATGAGCAGTTCTTC. Translation gives CASSLDQGSGAYNEQFF. The V gene is TRBV11-2, the J gene TRBJ2-1; TRBD2 agrees at 8 bases. V was clipped by 0 bases and J by 2 bases; unmatched bases: 6. The CDR3 length is 17 residues. Germline values: CDR1 SGHAT, CDR2 FQNNGV.

This clonotype was picked up a small number of times. The chain employs TRBV5-6 and TRBJ2-4; TRBD1 is a possible D gene (5 bases). The CDR3 totals 16 residues. V shed 6 bases and J shed 7 bases, with 23 bases lying between them. Germline V gene sequence: CDR1 SGHDT, CDR2 YYEEEE. This CDR3 reads CASKFKPRAARNIQYF. The CDR3 DNA follows: TGTGCCAGCAAATTCAAACCCAGGGCCGCCCGGAACATTCAGTACTTC.

V is TRBV6-2 or TRBV6-3 and J is TRBJ2-7; 8 bases align to TRBD1. The CDR3 covers 11 residues. The junction had 2 bases not matched to a gene; V was cut back by 8 bases and J by 5 bases. Germline assignment: CDR1 MNHEY and CDR2 SVGEGT. The CDR3 sequence is CASAGGHEQYV. In DNA form, the CDR3 reads TGTGCCAGCGCAGGGGGCCACGAGCAGTACGTC.

This sequence joins TRBV5-1 and TRBJ1-1; no definite D call. Germline values: CDR1 SGHRS, CDR2 YFSETQ. Trimming left V 0 bases short and J 11 bases short, with 14 bases between. The CDR3 spans 13 residues. The DNA of the CDR3 is TGCGCCAGCAGCTTGGTTGGGAGTTTGGACGCTTTCTTT. Translating gives CASSLVGSLDAFF.